This passage covers 4 T cell receptor beta chains from one sample sequenced in a study of blood T cell repertoires in COVID-19. Some clones are missing from TCRdb's copy, which holds only in-frame ones; the method was immunoSEQ multiplex PCR. Here the sample spans roughly 76,000 clones, approximately 89% being singletons. The sample was peripheral blood. These TCRs come from a woman aged 60-70 years with active COVID-19.

The chain uses TRBV15 and TRBJ2-1; 7 nucleotides line up with TRBD2. Germline V gene data show CDR1 as LNHNV and CDR2 as YYDKDF (reference sequence). V was pared by 3 bases and J by 6 bases, with 8 bases of the junction left unmatched. CDR3 length equals 15 residues. Here the CDR3 DNA reads TGTGCCACCAGCAGTGCGGGAGAAGGCTTCAATGAGCAGTTCTTC. Translated: CATSSAGEGFNEQFF.

The chain carries TRBV6-5 and TRBJ2-1; D perhaps matches TRBD2 (5 bases). Per the germline V gene, CDR1 is MNHEY and CDR2 is SVGAGI. CDR3 size: 14 residues. V was clipped by 2 bases and J by 2 bases, with 7 bases between them. DNA of the CDR3: TGTGCCAGCAGTTACGGGCGGGCCTACAATGAGCAGTTCTTC. Translating gives CASSYGRAYNEQFF.

This chain joins TRBV12-3 or TRBV12-4 and TRBJ2-1; the match to TRBD2 covers 8 bases. V was pared by 6 bases and J by 15 bases, with 13 bases of the junction left unmatched. The CDR3 sequence is 13 residues long. CDR3: CASSPNQRETLFF. In DNA, the CDR3 is TGTGCCAGCAGCCCGAACCAGCGGGAGACATTGTTCTTC.

This chain links TRBV28 with TRBJ1-2; tentatively, D is TRBD1 (6 bases). The CDR3 sequence is 13 residues long. Germline assignment: CDR1 MDHEN and CDR2 SYDVKM. Trimming removed 3 bases at V and 8 bases at J, with 13 bases between. The CDR3 DNA follows: TGTGCCAGCAGTTTGGGGACAATTGGGGGCTACACCTTC. Translating gives CASSLGTIGGYTF.